One sample yielded the 17 T cell receptor beta chains listed below, sequenced in a study of T cell responses to AZD1222 COVID-19 vaccine (dated by TCRdb to about 2021). The library was prepared using the immunoSEQ multiplex PCR assay. TCRdb re-hosts the immuneACCESS table, in-frame sequences only. Its copies lack some clones; in the studies checked, an unresolved V gene accounts for under half of them, and the cause for the rest is not known. A total of around 200,000 clones appear in this sample, 93% of them only once. Roughly 3.8% of the sample comes from the top ten. The time point tag for this specimen amounts to: baseline before first vaccination. The sequenced sample was peripheral blood, obtained on day 0 of AZD1222 vaccination. The receptor set was obtained from an adult in good health.

The CDR3 nucleotides are TGTGCCATCAGTGAGTCAAAGAAGGTTATGAACACTGAAGCTTTCTTT. Amino acids: CAISESKKVMNTEAFF. The chain carries TRBV10-3 and TRBJ1-1; D is unclear. The CDR3 is made up of 16 amino acids. Per the germline V gene, CDR1 is ENHRY and CDR2 is SYGVKD. V was shortened by 0 bases and J by 0 bases, with 11 bases between the two germline ends.

The J gene is TRBJ2-7, the V gene TRBV21-1; the table calls TRBD2, which could not be checked here. TRBV21-1 is reported as a pseudogene. The CDR3 is 17 residues long. CDR3 nucleotide sequence: TGTGCCAGCAGCAAAGTTTTGGCGCAGGAGGATTTCTACGAGCAGTACTTC. The encoded protein is CASSKVLAQEDFYEQYF.

The chain uses TRBV29-1 and TRBJ2-5, with D possibly being TRBD1 or TRBD2 (5 bases each). The CDR3 sequence is 13 residues long. Trimming removed 7 bases at V and 3 bases at J, with 15 bases between. Germline CDR1 reads SQVTM; CDR2 reads ANQGSEA. In DNA form, the CDR3 reads TGCAGCGAGAGGGGCCTACCTAAAGAGACCCAGTACTTC. This encodes CSERGLPKETQYF.

The chain is built from TRBV2 and TRBJ2-3, with a possible D match to TRBD2 (6 bases). The CDR3 spans 15 residues. Germline V gives CDR1 SNHLY, CDR2 FYNNEI. With 7 bases removed from V and 9 bases from J, the gap between germline ends came to 23 bases. CDR3 sequence: CASIRRDPQWDTQYF. The CDR3 DNA reads TGTGCCAGCATCCGGAGGGACCCCCAGTGGGACACGCAGTATTTT.

The V gene is TRBV18, the J gene TRBJ1-3, with 9 nucleotides matching TRBD1. CDR1 and CDR2 from the germline V gene are KGHSH and LQKENI. The ends lost 5 bases at V and 4 bases at J; junction bases unmatched: 9. The CDR3 has 16 residues. CDR3 DNA sequence: TGTGCCAGCTCAGGTTCGGACAGGGGCGTCGGAAACACCATATATTTT. Encoded protein: CASSGSDRGVGNTIYF.

The chain has TRBV5-1 and TRBJ1-1; D not certain. Trimming left V 0 bases short and J 0 bases short, with 9 bases between. The CDR3 sequence is 15 residues long. Germline V CDR1 and CDR2: SGHRS, YFSETQ. The CDR3 coding sequence is TGCGCCAGCAGCTTGGCGATGGGCATGAACACTGAAGCTTTCTTT. It is translated as CASSLAMGMNTEAFF.

The chain is built from TRBV5-1 and TRBJ2-5, with 9 bases that match TRBD1. Germline V gene lookup returns CDR1 SGHRS and CDR2 YFSETQ. This CDR3 spans 16 amino acids. Trimming at V came to 4 bases and at J to 5 bases, leaving 12 bases not matched to a gene. CDR3 region: CASSVGQGSSGETQYF. The CDR3 coding sequence is TGCGCCAGCAGCGTGGGACAGGGAAGTTCAGGGGAGACCCAGTACTTC.

The CDR3 nucleotides are TGTGCCAGCAGCTCGTACAGGGAAACGAACACTGAAGCTTTCTTT. Amino acids: CASSSYRETNTEAFF. The genes are TRBV7-9 and TRBJ1-1; tentative D call: TRBD1 (6 bases). V was trimmed by 4 bases and J by 1 base, leaving 13 bases between them. Germline CDR1 and CDR2: SEHNR and FQNEAQ (reference sequence). CDR3 length: 15 amino acids.

This clone was counted a single time. An end of the junction does not agree with germline; a read error may underlie this. The sample carries other DNA sequences with the same CDR3. V is TRBV10-3 and J is TRBJ1-2; perhaps TRBD1 as D (5 bases). Germline lookup yields CDR1 ENHRY and CDR2 SYGVKD. CDR3 length: 14 amino acids. The CDR3 sequence: CAISPRDEGAGYTF. DNA of the CDR3: TGTGCCATCAGTCCACGGGACGAAGGGGCAGGCTATACCTTC.

The chain joins TRBV19 to TRBJ2-2; 7 positions agree with TRBD2. The CDR3 sequence is 16 residues long. Germline CDR1 is LNHDA and CDR2 is SQIVND (reference sequence). J gave up 0 bases and V 3 bases, and 4 bases lay outside the gene matches. For the CDR3, the DNA is TGTGCCAGTAGTATCTACAGCGGGGCGAACACCGGGGAGCTGTTTTTT. Translating it yields CASSIYSGANTGELFF.

The chain uses TRBV29-1 and TRBJ2-4; no clear D. CDR1 is SQVTM, CDR2 ANQGSEA, per germline. CDR3 length: 14 residues. The V end was cut by 4 bases, the J end by 0 bases, with 10 bases between. CDR3 region: CSVGIGVAKNIQYF. Here the CDR3 DNA reads TGCAGCGTTGGGATTGGGGTAGCCAAAAACATTCAGTACTTC.

The sample holds a few counts of this clone. The chain is built from TRBV6-5 and TRBJ2-7; 10 bases are shared with TRBD2. Per germline, CDR1 MNHEY and CDR2 SVGAGI. V lost 2 bases and J lost 6; bases outside the gene matches: 10. The CDR3 is 16 residues long. The CDR3 region has the DNA TGTGCCAGCAGTTACGTTAGCGGGAGGTGGCGGGGCGAGCAGTACTTC. Its protein product is CASSYVSGRWRGEQYF.

The genes are TRBV21-1 and TRBJ2-1; the table gives TRBD2 as D, unverified against the DNA. TRBV21-1 is a pseudogene locus. CDR3 length equals 16 residues. Here the CDR3 DNA reads TGTGCCAGCACCAGACTAGCGGGAGACAGTAACAATGAGCAGTTCTTC. Protein sequence: CASTRLAGDSNNEQFF.

This chain links TRBV10-2 with TRBJ2-2; 7 bases are shared with TRBD2. CDR1 WSHSY and CDR2 SAAADI come from the germline V gene. The CDR3 spans 15 residues. V trimming: 4 bases; J trimming: 2 bases; junction bases outside the gene matches: 4. Here the CDR3 reads CASSASSGNTGELFF. CDR3 nucleotides: TGCGCCAGCAGTGCTTCTAGCGGTAACACCGGGGAGCTGTTTTTT.

Notes on this clone: The same CDR3 also results from other DNA sequences found in this sample. This chain uses TRBV5-6 with TRBJ2-1; perhaps TRBD2 as D (5 bases). The V end lost 4 bases, the J end lost 0 bases, and 8 bases lay between the germline ends. The CDR3 has 14 residues. CDR1 and CDR2 (germline): SGHDT, YYEEEE. In DNA, the CDR3 is TGTGCCAGCAGCCTAGGGAGCTCCTACAATGAGCAGTTCTTC. Protein product: CASSLGSSYNEQFF.

The gene calls are TRBV5-8 and TRBJ1-3; 7 nucleotides match TRBD1. The CDR3 extends over 12 amino acids. Looked up from germline, CDR1 is SGHTS and CDR2 is YDEGEE. With 7 bases clipped from V and 3 bases from J, the junction kept 1 base outside the gene matches. CDR3 coding DNA: TGTGCCAGCGACAGGGATGGAAACACCATATATTTT. As protein: CASDRDGNTIYF.

This chain joins TRBV5-1 and TRBJ2-7, with TRBD1 matching 7 bases. J was trimmed by 6 bases and V by 3 bases; bases with no gene match: 12. The CDR3 loop spans 15 amino acids. From germline, CDR1 is SGHRS and CDR2 YFSETQ. The CDR3 region is CASSSLGQHTFEQYF. CDR3 bases: TGCGCCAGCAGCTCACTGGGACAGCACACATTCGAGCAGTACTTC. Variable domain in full (rest from reference TRBV5-1 and TRBJ2-7): KAGVTQTPRYLIKTRGQQVTLSCSPISGHRSVSWYQQTPGQGLQFLFEYFSETQRNKGNFPGRFSGRQFSNSRSEMNVSTLELGDSALYLCASSSLGQHTFEQYFGPGTRLTVT.